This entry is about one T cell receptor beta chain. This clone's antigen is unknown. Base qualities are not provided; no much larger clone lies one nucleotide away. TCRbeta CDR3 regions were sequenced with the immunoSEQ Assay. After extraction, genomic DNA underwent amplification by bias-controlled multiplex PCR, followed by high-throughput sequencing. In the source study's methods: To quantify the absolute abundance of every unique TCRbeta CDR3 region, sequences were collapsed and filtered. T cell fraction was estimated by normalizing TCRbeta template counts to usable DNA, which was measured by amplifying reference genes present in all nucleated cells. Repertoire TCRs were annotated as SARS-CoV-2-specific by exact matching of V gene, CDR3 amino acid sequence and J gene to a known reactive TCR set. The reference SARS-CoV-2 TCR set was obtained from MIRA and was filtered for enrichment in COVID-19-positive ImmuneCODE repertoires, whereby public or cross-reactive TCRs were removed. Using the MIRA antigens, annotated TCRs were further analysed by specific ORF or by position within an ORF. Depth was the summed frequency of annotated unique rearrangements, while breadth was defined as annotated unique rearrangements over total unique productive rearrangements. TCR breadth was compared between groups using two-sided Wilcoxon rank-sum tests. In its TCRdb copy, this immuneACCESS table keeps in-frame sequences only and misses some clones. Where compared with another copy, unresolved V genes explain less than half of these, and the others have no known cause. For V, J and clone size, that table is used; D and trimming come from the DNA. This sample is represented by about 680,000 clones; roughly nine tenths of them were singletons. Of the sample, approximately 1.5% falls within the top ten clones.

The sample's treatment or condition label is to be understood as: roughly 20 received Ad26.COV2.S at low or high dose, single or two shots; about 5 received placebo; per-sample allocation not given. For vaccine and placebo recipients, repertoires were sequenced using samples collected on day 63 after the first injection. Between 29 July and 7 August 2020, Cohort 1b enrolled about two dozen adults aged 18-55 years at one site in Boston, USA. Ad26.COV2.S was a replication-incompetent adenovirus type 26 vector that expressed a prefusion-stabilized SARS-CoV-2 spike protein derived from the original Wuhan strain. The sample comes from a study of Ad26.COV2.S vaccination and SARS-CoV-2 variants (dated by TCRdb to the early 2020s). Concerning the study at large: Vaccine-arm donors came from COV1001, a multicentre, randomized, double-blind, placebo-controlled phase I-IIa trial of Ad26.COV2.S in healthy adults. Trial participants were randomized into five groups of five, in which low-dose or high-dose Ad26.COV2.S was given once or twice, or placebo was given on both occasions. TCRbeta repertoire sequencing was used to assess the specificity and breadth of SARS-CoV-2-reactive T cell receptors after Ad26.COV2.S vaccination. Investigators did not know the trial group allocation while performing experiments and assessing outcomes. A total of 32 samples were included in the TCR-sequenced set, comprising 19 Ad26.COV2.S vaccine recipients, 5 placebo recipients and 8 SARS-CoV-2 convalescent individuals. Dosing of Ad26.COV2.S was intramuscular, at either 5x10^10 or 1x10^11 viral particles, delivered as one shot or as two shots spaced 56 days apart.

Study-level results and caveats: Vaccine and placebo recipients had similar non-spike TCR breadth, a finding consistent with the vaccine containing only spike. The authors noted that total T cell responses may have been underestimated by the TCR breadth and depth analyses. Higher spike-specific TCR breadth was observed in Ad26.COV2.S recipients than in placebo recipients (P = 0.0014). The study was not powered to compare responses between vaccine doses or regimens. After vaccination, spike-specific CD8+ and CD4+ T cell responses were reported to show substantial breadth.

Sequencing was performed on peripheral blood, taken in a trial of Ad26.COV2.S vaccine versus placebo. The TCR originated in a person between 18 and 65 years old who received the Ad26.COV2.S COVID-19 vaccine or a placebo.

The nucleotides read TGTGCCAGCAGTTGGACAGGGGGAACTAATGAAAAACTGTTTTTT. Its protein reads: CASSWTGGTNEKLFF. Rearrangement joined TRBV6-5 to TRBJ1-4, and TRBD1 aligns with 10 junction nucleotides. Taken from the germline V gene, the CDR1 and CDR2 loops are MNHEY and SVGAGI. The cysteine opens and the phenylalanine closes a CDR3 of 15 amino acids. The retained sequence is limited to the CDR3, 45 bases, with the frame set at the first base. V is cut back by 4 bases and J by 1 base, with 0 bases in the junction unmatched.